The T cell receptor (beta chain) under discussion was sequenced for a study of Ad26.COV2.S vaccination and SARS-CoV-2 variants. Study-wide points: Total T cell responses may have been underestimated by the TCR breadth and depth analyses. Substantial breadth was reportedly displayed by spike-specific CD8+ and CD4+ T cell responses after vaccination. Similar non-spike TCR breadth was observed in recipients of vaccine and of placebo. Spike-specific TCR breadth ran higher among vaccine recipients than placebo recipients.

The repertoire was sequenced with immunoSEQ multiplex PCR; TCRdb's copy has only in-frame clones and lacks some. Of more than 40,000 clones listed, 65% to 90% are singletons. Trimming removed 4 bases from V and 7 bases from J; junction bases left unmatched: 9. This CDR3 has 16 amino acids. Germline V gene sequence: CDR1 SGHDN, CDR2 FVKESK. Regarding this clone: The antigen is not known.

The genes are TRBV14 and TRBJ2-5; TRBD2 agrees at 13 bases. Sequenced material: peripheral blood, taken after recovery from COVID-19. The receptor was derived from a human donor who had recovered from COVID-19. This CDR3 reads CASSLYPGLAGRTQYF. The CDR3 DNA sequence: TGTGCCAGCAGCCTCTACCCGGGACTAGCGGGGAGGACCCAGTACTTC.